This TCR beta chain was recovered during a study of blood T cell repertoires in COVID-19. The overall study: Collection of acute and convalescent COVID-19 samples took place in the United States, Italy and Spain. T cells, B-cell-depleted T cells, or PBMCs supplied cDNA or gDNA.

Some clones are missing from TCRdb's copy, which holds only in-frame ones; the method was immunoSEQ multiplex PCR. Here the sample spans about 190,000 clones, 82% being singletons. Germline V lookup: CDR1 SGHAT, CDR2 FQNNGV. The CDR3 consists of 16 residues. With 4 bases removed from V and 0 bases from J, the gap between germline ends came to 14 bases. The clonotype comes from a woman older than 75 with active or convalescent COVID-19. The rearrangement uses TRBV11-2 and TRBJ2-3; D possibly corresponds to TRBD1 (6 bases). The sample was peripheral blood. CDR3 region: CASSSRTAASTDTQYF. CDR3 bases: TGTGCCAGCAGCTCCAGGACAGCCGCTAGCACAGATACGCAGTATTTT.